Described below is a single T cell receptor beta chain sequence and its context. Its antigen is not yet known. No much larger clonotype is one base removed from it; base qualities were not supplied. Receptors were amplified or captured by the immunoSEQ multiplex PCR assay. For most patients, genomic DNA was isolated with the Qiagen DNeasy Blood and Tissue Kit and shipped frozen to Adaptive Biotechnologies for TCR sequencing. High-throughput TCR-beta CDR3 sequencing of genomic DNA from most patients was performed by Adaptive Biotechnologies. The original methods were these. TCR sequencing data for roughly 18 patients were retrieved from Adaptive's ImmunoSEQ software; a few other patients were processed with MiXCR and VDJtools. To correct CD4 versus CD8 sorting errors, any sequence found in both subsets at a frequency ratio below 5:1 was removed. Because the origin of CDR3 nucleotide sequences shared between donor and recipient could not be assigned, those sequences were removed. To be classed as alloreactive, a clone needed at least 2-fold expansion over unstimulated cells and a minimum CFSE-low frequency of 0.002% (template counts) or 0.001% (read counts). Clones were considered mappable if detected in sequenced pre-transplant spleen, lymph node, or MLR CFSE-low populations of the donor or recipient. The cumulative frequency of alloreactive clones was calculated as a percentage of all sequences, weighted by copy number. TCRdb took over this immuneACCESS table, retaining in-frame rearrangements with V and J assigned. Such tables are incomplete; in checked studies, under half of the missing clones stem from an unresolved V gene, and the remainder is unexplained. V, J and clone size are those of that table, while D and trimming were read from the DNA. Counted in this sample were 75,000 to 100,000 clones; 90% to 95% of them appeared once. Of the sample, 0.49% is held by the ten largest clones.

The sample's time point, from its label and the paper: cells obtained before transplantation from donor or recipient. CD3+CD4+ and CD3+CD8+ populations were FACS-sorted from unstimulated pre-transplant donor and recipient cells taken from spleen or lymph nodes. This sample is part of a study of graft-versus-host responses after intestinal transplantation (dated by TCRdb to 2020 to 2022). Notes on the research overall: Recipients received multivisceral, liver-intestinal, or isolated intestinal transplants. After intestinal transplantation, graft-versus-host and host-versus-graft alloreactive T cell clones were followed in the graft, circulation and bone marrow using bulk TCR-beta CDR3 sequencing. To identify alloreactive clones, pre-transplant mixed lymphocyte reaction products were sequenced and compared with unstimulated pre-transplant donor and recipient T cells. The cohort enrolled 20 to 25 intestinal transplant recipients including one retransplant, and 3 patients lacking pretransplant specimens were excluded. Rather than going through the commercial service, samples from a few later patients were sequenced in-house on an Illumina MiSeq and processed with MiXCR. Every recipient was given anti-thymocyte globulin induction, then maintenance tacrolimus and steroids for about 3 years. A peak of at least 4% donor T cells among recipient peripheral blood mononuclear cells was the definition used for donor T cell macrochimerism.

Beyond this particular receptor, the publication reports: GvH clones were detected in recipient bone marrow, and some appeared earlier in ileal mucosa or blood, consistent with an intestinal mucosal origin. Conclusions were limited by the relatively low number and heterogeneity of intestinal transplant patients. In the allografts of patients with donor T cell macrochimerism, GvH to HvG T cell clonal ratios were high. Early after transplant, declines in HvG clones were associated with peak levels of circulating GvH clones.

Source: unstimulated CD8+ T cells sorted from spleen or lymph node cells, taken before intestinal transplant. The clonotype comes from a human donor who received an intestinal transplant.

The nucleotide sequence reads as follows: TGTGCCAGCACCATAGGGGACAGTTACTTTTCTGAAGCTTTCTTT. This codes for CASTIGDSYFSEAFF. Here the chain combines TRBV6-1 and TRBJ1-1, with 7 central nucleotides matching TRBD1. According to the germline V gene, CDR1 reads MNHNS and CDR2 reads SASEGT. Trimming takes 7 bases off V and 6 bases off J; junction bases not matched to a gene: 14. The CDR3 goes from the cysteine to the phenylalanine over 15 residues. Only the CDR3 part of the read is kept: 45 bases, read in frame from the first base.